The 27 T cell receptor beta chains given below trace back to one sample, sequenced in a study of T cells in Graves' hyperthyroidism and ophthalmopathy. The investigators amplified TCR beta CDR3 regions from RNA transcripts. HTBI primers were used for first-round RT-PCR of the TCR CDR3. Via MiXCR, TCRdb re-called the multiplex PCR reads, giving one row per CDR3 protein. The table records around 620,000 distinct CDR3 sequences, around 15% of them present only once. The sample comprised blood. The origin of the receptors is a woman in her thirties with Graves' hyperthyroidism.

At least ten counts were recorded for this clonotype. The chain recombines TRBV11-2 with TRBJ2-7; TRBD1 might be the D (6 bases). The CDR3 runs to 14 residues. The ends were cut back, 5 bases at V and 5 bases at J, with 16 bases in the middle. Germline V gene data show CDR1 as SGHAT and CDR2 as FQNNGV. The chain's CDR3 is CASSPSGAYNEQYF. The CDR3 DNA is TGTGCCAGCAGCCCCTCAGGGGCCTACAACGAGCAGTACTTC.

The rearrangement joins TRBV6-2 or TRBV6-3 to TRBJ2-5; 7 nucleotides agree with TRBD2. This CDR3 has 18 amino acids. Germline CDR1 reads MNHEY; CDR2 reads SVGEGT. Trimming removed 0 bases from V and 2 bases from J; junction bases left unmatched: 12. CDR3 in amino acids: CASSYSRFSSGGQETQYF. CDR3 nucleotides: TGTGCCAGCAGTTACTCCCGTTTCTCTAGCGGAGGACAAGAGACCCAGTACTTC.

This clonotype was picked up many times. The chain links TRBV3-1 to TRBJ2-5; 7 positions agree with TRBD1. The CDR3 is made up of 15 amino acids. The germline CDR1 and CDR2 sequences are LGHDT and YNNKEL (reference sequence). The junction had 6 bases not matched to a gene; V was cut back by 3 bases and J by 2 bases. CDR3 sequence: CASSHQTGYQETQYF. CDR3 nucleotide sequence: TGTGCCAGCAGCCACCAGACAGGGTATCAAGAGACCCAGTACTTC.

This clonotype was detected a few times. The V and J genes are TRBV5-5 and TRBJ1-1; D is perhaps TRBD1 (6 bases). V was cut by 2 bases and J by 4 bases, with 12 bases left in between. The CDR3 runs to 14 residues. Germline CDR1 is SGHKS and CDR2 is YYEKEE (reference sequence). CDR3: CASSFREGGTEAFF. CDR3 nucleotides: TGTGCCAGCAGCTTCCGGGAGGGGGGCACTGAAGCTTTCTTT.

This clonotype was counted ten times or more. This chain joins TRBV2 and TRBJ2-1; tentative D call: TRBD1 (6 bases). Trimming cost V 3 bases and J 7 bases, with 16 bases left between them. This CDR3 region has 15 residues. Germline V lookup: CDR1 SNHLY, CDR2 FYNNEI. The CDR3 DNA sequence: TGTGCCAGCAGTGACCAGGGGCTCTTACAGAATGAGCAGTTCTTC. Translating it yields CASSDQGLLQNEQFF.

This clonotype was picked up many times. The V call is TRBV12-3 or TRBV12-4, the J call TRBJ1-1; no firm D call. V lost 2 bases, J lost 3 bases, and 7 bases lay in between. The CDR3 extends over 13 amino acids. CDR3 amino acids: CASSLQVHTEAFF. The CDR3 DNA reads as TGTGCCAGCAGTTTACAGGTCCACACTGAAGCTTTCTTT.

This clonotype was counted many times. The rearrangement joins TRBV6-1 to TRBJ1-2; D possibly corresponds to TRBD1 (5 bases). The CDR3 contains 12 residues. From germline, CDR1 is MNHNS and CDR2 SASEGT. With 8 bases removed from V and 2 bases from J, the gap between germline ends came to 9 bases. DNA of the CDR3: TGTGCCAGCGCGGGACGGAACTATGGCTACACCTTC. Its protein product is CASAGRNYGYTF.

There are many counts of this clonotype. This chain links TRBV28 with TRBJ2-5; D gene unclear. Germline-derived CDR1 and CDR2 are MDHEN and SYDVKM. The CDR3 spans 15 residues. V dropped 3 bases and J dropped 0 bases, with 11 bases sitting between them. The CDR3 loop reads CASSFGQNYQETQYF. CDR3 DNA sequence: TGTGCCAGCAGTTTTGGCCAGAATTACCAAGAGACCCAGTACTTC.

V usage is TRBV24-1 and J usage is TRBJ2-5, with D tentatively TRBD1 (6 bases). Germline-derived CDR1 and CDR2 are KGHDR and SFDVKD. The V end lost 5 bases, the J end lost 7 bases, and 10 bases lay between the germline ends. CDR3 size: 12 residues. In DNA form, the CDR3 reads TGTGCCACCAGTGCAGGGGATGGGACCCAGTACTTC. Amino acid sequence: CATSAGDGTQYF.

In its sample, this clonotype was seen many times. This chain joins TRBV24-1 and TRBJ1-5, with unresolved D. Per germline, CDR1 KGHDR and CDR2 SFDVKD. The CDR3 extends over 14 amino acids. V was shortened by 2 bases and J by 3 bases, with 7 bases between the two germline ends. The CDR3 sequence: CATSDSRTNQPQHF. CDR3 nucleotide sequence: TGTGCCACCAGTGATTCTCGGACCAATCAGCCCCAGCATTTT.

This clonotype was detected a few times. A read error may explain this, as a much larger clone is one base away. The V call is TRBV28, the J call TRBJ1-4, with TRBD1 matching 8 bases. The germline CDR1 and CDR2 sequences are MDHEN and SYDVKM. The CDR3 totals 16 residues. The J segment lost 5 bases and the V segment lost 11 bases, leaving 16 bases of the junction unmatched. The CDR3: CAGTLTADRDNEKLFF. CDR3 in DNA: TGTGCCGGCACCCTGACTGCGGACAGGGACAATGAAAAACTGTTTTTT.

The V and J genes are TRBV24-1 and TRBJ2-3, with D maybe TRBD2 (6 bases). Germline lookup yields CDR1 KGHDR and CDR2 SFDVKD. CDR3 length equals 18 residues. Trimming stripped 5 bases from V and 2 bases from J, with 22 bases between. The CDR3 loop reads CATSGGGLILGDTDTQYF. The CDR3 DNA sequence: TGTGCCACCAGTGGAGGAGGGTTGATCTTGGGGGACACAGATACGCAGTATTTT.

The chain is built from TRBV27 and TRBJ2-2, with D uncertain. Germline CDR1 MNHEY, CDR2 SMNVEV (reference sequence). V was clipped by 1 base and J by 7 bases, with 7 bases between them. The CDR3 is 13 residues long. CDR3 DNA: TGTGCCAGCAGTTTATTCGGGCACGGGGAGCTGTTTTTT. Translating gives CASSLFGHGELFF.

This clonotype occurred many times. This chain uses TRBV30 with TRBJ2-7; D tentatively reads TRBD1 or TRBD2 (5 bases each). This CDR3 is built from 15 residues. Trimming removed 2 bases from V and 0 bases from J, with 14 bases in between. CDR1 and CDR2 (germline): GTSNPN, SVGIG (reference sequence). CDR3 DNA: TGTGCCTGGAGTCCTGGGACGGATAGCTCCTACGAGCAGTACTTC. Translation gives CAWSPGTDSSYEQYF.

This clonotype was counted ten times or more. The chain is built from TRBV28 and TRBJ2-4; the D call may be TRBD1 or TRBD2 (5 bases each). This CDR3 region has 13 residues. With 8 bases removed from V and 1 base from J, the gap between germline ends came to 9 bases. CDR1 and CDR2 (germline): MDHEN, SYDVKM. The CDR3 sequence: CASRGRAKNIQYF. CDR3 in DNA: TGTGCCAGCCGGGGCAGGGCCAAAAACATTCAGTACTTC.

There are many counts of this clonotype. Here the CDR3 DNA reads TGTGCCAGCAGTTACTCTCTAGGTTCGAACGAGCAGTACTTC. This sequence encodes CASSYSLGSNEQYF. The chain has TRBV6-2 or TRBV6-3 and TRBJ2-7, with D unclear. The germline V gene encodes CDR1 MNHEY and CDR2 SVGEGT. The V end lost 0 bases, the J end lost 5 bases, and 11 bases lay between the germline ends. The CDR3 has 14 amino acids.

This clonotype was recorded a few times. The chain uses TRBV9 and TRBJ2-5; D might be TRBD1 or TRBD2, each matching 5 bases. CDR1 and CDR2 (germline): SGDLS, YYNGEE. Trimming shortened V by 4 bases and J by 11 bases, and 18 bases separated the two germline ends. This CDR3 spans 13 amino acids. Here the CDR3 reads CASSTWIPGPQYF. In nucleotides, the CDR3 is TGTGCCAGCAGCACCTGGATCCCGGGGCCTCAGTACTTC. The whole variable domain, filled in from reference TRBV9 and TRBJ2-5, reads DSGVTQTPKHLITATGQRVTLRCSPRSGDLSVYWYQQSLDQGLQFLIQYYNGEERAKGNILERFSAQQFPDLHSELNLSSLELGDSALYFCASSTWIPGPQYFGPGTRLLVL.

This clonotype was seen a handful of times. V usage is TRBV6-1 and J usage is TRBJ2-7, with D perhaps matching TRBD1 or TRBD2 (5 bases each). Trimming took off 8 bases at V and 6 bases at J, with 20 bases between the two ends. The germline gives CDR1 MNHNS, CDR2 SASEGT. There are 14 residues in the CDR3. The CDR3 DNA sequence: TGTGCCAGCGGGGTGGGTGCCAGGGCGGGCGAGCAGTACTTC. This codes for CASGVGARAGEQYF.

The chain combines TRBV3-1 with TRBJ1-1; D unresolved. Trimming took off 1 base at V and 3 bases at J, with 6 bases between the two ends. This CDR3 is 13 amino acids long. Germline CDR1 and CDR2: LGHDT and YNNKEL (reference sequence). DNA of the CDR3: TGTGCCAGCAGCCAAGTAGTTCACACTGAAGCTTTCTTT. It translates to CASSQVVHTEAFF.

The genes are TRBV7-9 and TRBJ2-3, with D perhaps matching TRBD1 (6 bases). Germline CDR1 SEHNR, CDR2 FQNEAQ (reference sequence). V lost 3 bases, J lost 4 bases, and 11 bases lay in between. This CDR3 is 14 amino acids long. This chain's CDR3 is CASSFATGSDTQYF. The CDR3, as DNA: TGTGCCAGCAGCTTCGCAACAGGGTCAGATACGCAGTATTTT. The whole variable domain, filled in from reference TRBV7-9 and TRBJ2-3, reads DTGVSQNPRHKITKRGQNVTFRCDPISEHNRLYWYRQTLGQGPEFLTYFQNEAQLEKSRLLSDRFSAERPKGSFSTLEIQRTEQGDSAMYLCASSFATGSDTQYFGPGTRLTVL.

V gene TRBV4-3 combines with J gene TRBJ2-7; D remains ambiguous. V lost 0 bases to trimming and J lost 1 base, with 16 bases between them. The length of the CDR3 is 17 residues. The V gene's germline CDR1 is LGHNA and CDR2 YSLEER. CDR3 residues: CASSQELSAPGSYEQYF. CDR3 nucleotides: TGCGCCAGCAGCCAAGAATTGTCGGCACCAGGATCCTACGAGCAGTACTTC.

This chain uses TRBV13 with TRBJ2-3, with 7 positions matching TRBD2. The germline CDR1 and CDR2 sequences are PRHDT and FYEKMQ (reference sequence). J was trimmed by 2 bases and V by 8 bases; bases with no gene match: 4. The CDR3 loop spans 13 amino acids. The CDR3 region is CASRGESTDTQYF. Here the CDR3 DNA reads TGTGCCAGCCGGGGGGAGTCCACAGATACGCAGTATTTT.

This clonotype was counted a few times. This chain uses TRBV13 with TRBJ2-7; no clear D gene. Germline V gives CDR1 PRHDT, CDR2 FYEKMQ (reference sequence). The CDR3 extends over 12 amino acids. V lost 5 bases to trimming and J lost 6 bases, with 11 bases between them. In DNA, the CDR3 is TGTGCCAGCAGCCCAACTCATAGCGAGCAGTACTTC. Translated: CASSPTHSEQYF. The entire variable domain, with the rest obtained from reference TRBV13 and TRBJ2-7, is as follows: AAGVIQSPRHLIKEKRETATLKCYPIPRHDTVYWYQQGPGQDPQFLISFYEKMQSDKGSIPDRFSAQQFSDYHSELNMSSLELGDSALYFCASSPTHSEQYFGPGTRLTVT.

A few counts support this clonotype. The chain links TRBV20-1 to TRBJ2-3; 11 bases are a match to TRBD2. CDR1 DFQATT and CDR2 SNEGSKA come from the germline V gene (reference sequence). The CDR3 contains 16 residues. With 0 bases clipped from V and 5 bases from J, the junction kept 7 bases outside the gene matches. The CDR3 nucleotides are TGCAGTGCTAGAGATTGGCTAGCGGGAGGCTTAGATACGCAGTATTTT. Translated: CSARDWLAGGLDTQYF.

In DNA form, the CDR3 reads TGTGCCAGCAGCCCGGGACTGATAGCCAAAAACATTCAGTACTTC. Encoded protein: CASSPGLIAKNIQYF. The chain recombines TRBV6-1 with TRBJ2-4, with TRBD2 as a possible D gene (6 bases). The CDR3 sequence is 15 residues long. In germline, CDR1 is MNHNS, CDR2 SASEGT. V was clipped by 6 bases and J by 0 bases, with 12 bases between them.

At least ten counts were recorded for this clonotype. The chain recombines TRBV28 with TRBJ1-5; D possibly corresponds to TRBD1 (6 bases). V lost 5 bases and J 7 bases, leaving 18 bases between the germline ends. This CDR3 spans 15 amino acids. Germline CDR1 reads MDHEN; CDR2 reads SYDVKM. CDR3 nucleotides: TGTGCCAGCAGTGGGGGCCTCCGTCGGGGACAGCCCCAGCATTTT. Its translation: CASSGGLRRGQPQHF.

The sample holds many counts of this clonotype. The chain is built from TRBV7-2 and TRBJ2-7; no clear D gene. V gave up 1 base and J gave up 0 bases, with 10 bases separating them. This CDR3 is built from 15 residues. Germline loops: CDR1 SGHTA, CDR2 FQGNSA. CDR3 DNA: TGTGCCAGCAGCTTAGATACCGGATCCTCCTACGAGCAGTACTTC. It specifies CASSLDTGSSYEQYF.